This T cell receptor beta chain derives from a study of T-cell reconstitution after alpha-beta-depleted transplantation in children. Trimming took 6 bases from V and 0 from J, leaving 8 bases between them. CDR1 is SQVTM, CDR2 ANQGSEA, per germline. The CDR3 loop spans 12 amino acids. Unique molecular identifiers were incorporated into the prepared TCRbeta library. TCRdb redid the calling of the PCR reads with MiXCR, one entry per CDR3 protein. The table shows 450,000 to 500,000 distinct CDR3 sequences, with under 15% occurring only once. The TCR comes from a human donor who donated a stem cell graft to a child with combined immunodeficiency. The source material was PBMCs from the stem cell graft donor, sampled from the stem cell graft. This rearrangement joins TRBV29-1 to TRBJ1-1; the D gene is possibly TRBD1 (5 bases). For the CDR3, the DNA is TGCAGCGTCGCGACAGTGAACACTGAAGCTTTCTTT. It codes for CSVATVNTEAFF.